The T cell receptor beta chain under discussion was sequenced for a study of type 1 and type 2 diabetes patients. Trimming took off 4 bases at V and 5 bases at J, with 11 bases between the two ends. This CDR3 has 14 residues. Germline V gene data show CDR1 as SGHDN and CDR2 as FVKESK. Amplification started from genomic DNA. Amplification of the beta chain CDR3 used 30 forward and 13 reverse multiplex primers. Each CDR3 protein gets one entry after TCRdb re-called the multiplex PCR reads with MiXCR. The sample holds 250,000 or so distinct CDR3 sequences, roughly 44% seen once. The sequence came from a man aged 18 to 29 with type 2 diabetes. The source material was peripheral blood mononuclear cells (PBMCs). This sequence joins TRBV14 and TRBJ1-4; D not resolved. The CDR3 is CASSPPGNNEKLFF. The CDR3 region has the DNA TGTGCCAGCAGCCCCCCGGGAAACAATGAAAAACTGTTTTTT.